A selection of T cell receptor beta chains follows, all from one sample in a study of blood T cell repertoires in COVID-19. Clones were sequenced by immunoSEQ multiplex PCR, and TCRdb holds only the in-frame ones, with some missing. The sample has some 120,000 clones; roughly 87% are singletons. Source material: PBMCs or T cells enriched from blood (not recorded which). These TCRs come from a man aged 30 to 45 who had recovered from COVID-19. Each CDR3 is given with its conserved first and last residue. The D gene is left open where the match is weak. The size field is filled for only some rows; it gives once, few, many or a size class.

>TRBD2|.|TRBJ2-1|TRBV5-8
TGTGCCAGCAGCTCCTCGGGACTAGCGTGGAATGAGCAGTTCTTC
CASSSSGLAWNEQFF
>.|.|TRBJ1-5|TRBV7-2
TGTGCCAGCAGCTTAGTTGCAGGGATGGGGAATCAGCCCCAGCATTTT
CASSLVAGMGNQPQHF
>TRBD1|.|TRBJ2-5|TRBV18
TGTGCCAGCTCACCACCGGGACAGGCGAAAGAGACCCAGTACTTC
CASSPPGQAKETQYF
>TRBD2|few|TRBJ2-1|TRBV2
TGTGCCAGCAGTCGCGGGGCTAGCGGGATTACTGAGCAGTTCTTC
CASSRGASGITEQFF
>TRBD1|.|TRBJ1-2|TRBV2
TGTGCCAGCAGTGAGGAGACAGGGGGAGGCTACACCTTC
CASSEETGGGYTF
>.|.|TRBJ1-1|TRBV3-1/TRBV3-2
TGTGCCAGCAGCCAAGAGATTTGGCCGAACACTGAAGCTTTCTTT
CASSQEIWPNTEAFF
>TRBD2|.|TRBJ2-3|TRBV2
TGTGCCAGCAGCCCCCCGGGGGGGGCCCCCACAGATACGCAGTATTTT
CASSPPGGAPTDTQYF
>.|.|TRBJ1-4|TRBV5-1
TGCGCCAGCAGCCCGGGAGGTGCAACTAATGAAAAACTGTTTTTT
CASSPGGATNEKLFF
>.|.|TRBJ1-5|TRBV18
TGTGCCAGCTCTCAATGGACATCCTCAAATCAGCCCCAGCATTTT
CASSQWTSSNQPQHF
>TRBD1|.|TRBJ2-3|TRBV24-1
TGTGCCACCAGCCTCTCGGGACAGGGACCAGATACGCAGTATTTT
CATSLSGQGPDTQYF
>TRBD1|.|TRBJ1-2|TRBV29-1
TGCAGCGTTGAGGGACAGGGAAAGGGCTACACCTTC
CSVEGQGKGYTF
>TRBD1|.|TRBJ1-1|TRBV2
TGTGCCAGCGGCAGACAGGGGCTGACTGAAGCTTTCTTT
CASGRQGLTEAFF
>.|once|TRBJ2-2|TRBV10-1
TGCGCCAGCAGTGTAGATGGCACCGGGGAGCTGTTTTTT
CASSVDGTGELFF
>TRBD2|.|TRBJ2-1|TRBV5-4
TGTGCCAGCAGCCCTTCCGGGGGGGCCCCCAATGAGCAGTTCTTC
CASSPSGGAPNEQFF
>.|.|TRBJ1-2|TRBV6-5
TGTGCCACCCTAAAGACAGATCTCGGTGGCTACACCTTC
CATLKTDLGGYTF